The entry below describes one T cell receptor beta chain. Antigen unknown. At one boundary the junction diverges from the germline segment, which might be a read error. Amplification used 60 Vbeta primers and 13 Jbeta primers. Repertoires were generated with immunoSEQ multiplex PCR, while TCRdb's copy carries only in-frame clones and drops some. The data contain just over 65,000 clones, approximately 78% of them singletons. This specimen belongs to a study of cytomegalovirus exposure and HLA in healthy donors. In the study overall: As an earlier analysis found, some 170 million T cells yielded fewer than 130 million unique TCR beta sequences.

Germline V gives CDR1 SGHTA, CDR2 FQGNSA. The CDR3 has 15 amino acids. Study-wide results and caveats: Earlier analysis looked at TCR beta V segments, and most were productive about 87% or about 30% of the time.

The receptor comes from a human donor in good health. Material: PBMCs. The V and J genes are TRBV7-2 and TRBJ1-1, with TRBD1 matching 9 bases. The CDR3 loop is CASSLDRGGGTEAFF. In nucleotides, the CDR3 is TGTGCCAGCAGTTTAGACAGGGGGGGTGGCACTGAAGCTTTCTTT. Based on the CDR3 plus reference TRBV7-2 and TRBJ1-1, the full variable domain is GAGVSQSPSNKVTEKGKDVELRCDPISGHTALYWYRQSLGQGLEFLIYFQGNSAPDKSGLPSDRFSAERTGGSVSTLTIQRTQQEDSAVYLCASSLDRGGGTEAFFGQGTRLTVV.